The 25 T cell receptor beta chains in this list originate from one sample, sequenced in a study of cytomegalovirus exposure and HLA in healthy donors. It was with 60 Vbeta and 13 Jbeta primers that the PCR ran. This table comes from immunoSEQ multiplex PCR, and its TCRdb copy is limited to in-frame clones, with some not included. The ten most abundant clones cover 0.8% to 1% of a sample with 140,000 to 150,000 clones. The sequencing sample was made of PBMCs. These TCRs come from a male donor in good health and CMV-seronegative.

The V call is TRBV6-5, the J call TRBJ1-2, with TRBD1 identical over 9 bases. The V gene end was trimmed by 4 bases and the J gene end by 1 base; junction bases not matched to a gene: 7. Germline assignment: CDR1 MNHEY and CDR2 SVGAGI. The CDR3 runs 16 residues. CDR3 nucleotides: TGTGCCAGCAGTTCACAGTTGGGACAGGGTAACTATGGCTACACCTTC. Its translation is CASSSQLGQGNYGYTF.

The V call is TRBV4-1, the J call TRBJ2-1; 7 nucleotides match TRBD1. The junction had 10 bases not matched to a gene; V was cut back by 3 bases and J by 5 bases. Germline loops: CDR1 MGHRA, CDR2 YSYEKL. The CDR3 is 16 amino acids. The CDR3 DNA reads TGCGCCAGCAGCCACCCAGGGCTGGACAGGAACAATGAGCAGTTCTTC. Translated: CASSHPGLDRNNEQFF.

The CDR3 coding sequence is TGTGCCAGCAGTTACGGGAGCATGAACACTGAAGCTTTCTTT. Amino acid sequence: CASSYGSMNTEAFF. The genes are TRBV6-5 and TRBJ1-1; D ambiguous. The CDR3 sequence is 14 residues long. CDR1 is MNHEY and CDR2 is SVGAGI in the germline V gene. V gave up 2 bases and J gave up 0 bases, with 7 bases separating them.

The rearrangement uses TRBV30 and TRBJ1-6; D call uncertain. CDR1 is GTSNPN and CDR2 is SVGIG in the germline V gene (reference sequence). This CDR3 has 14 amino acids. V was clipped by 4 bases and J by 0 bases, with 7 bases between them. The CDR3 spells CAWTGSSYNSPLHF. The DNA of the CDR3 is TGTGCCTGGACTGGTAGCTCCTATAATTCACCCCTCCACTTT.

The J gene is TRBJ1-2, the V gene TRBV6-1; 10 bases are a match to TRBD1. V shed 6 bases and J 4 bases; nucleotides not matched to a gene: 8. This CDR3 spans 15 amino acids. In germline, CDR1 is MNHNS, CDR2 SASEGT. CDR3 nucleotides: TGTGCCAGCAGCCCGGCGACAGGGGGCAGCTATGGCTACACCTTC. Its translation: CASSPATGGSYGYTF.

The CDR3 nucleotides read TGCAGCGTCGACTGGACTTTCGGTGGCTACACCTTC. This sequence encodes CSVDWTFGGYTF. The rearrangement uses TRBV29-1 and TRBJ1-2; no clear D gene. The V and J ends lost 6 bases and 7 bases respectively, with 15 bases between them. This CDR3 is 12 amino acids long. The V gene's germline CDR1 is SQVTM and CDR2 ANQGSEA.

The J gene is TRBJ2-7, the V gene TRBV15; 9 nucleotides align to TRBD2. The length of the CDR3 is 13 residues. From germline, CDR1 is LNHNV and CDR2 YYDKDF (reference sequence). V trimming: 3 bases; J trimming: 5 bases; junction bases outside the gene matches: 2. CDR3 protein: CATSSLAGHEQYF. The CDR3 DNA follows: TGTGCCACCAGCAGCCTAGCGGGGCACGAGCAGTACTTC.

The V call is TRBV25-1, the J call TRBJ1-4; maybe TRBD1 (6 bases). The germline CDR1 and CDR2 sequences are MGHDK and SYGVNS. The ends were cut back, 1 base at V and 4 bases at J, with 7 bases in the middle. The CDR3 is 14 amino acids. CDR3 amino acids: CASSEWGLNEKLFF. CDR3 sequence (DNA): TGTGCCAGCAGTGAATGGGGGCTTAATGAAAAACTGTTTTTT.

The CDR3 DNA follows: TGTGCCAGCATGCAGGACTACGAGCAGTACTTC. It translates to CASMQDYEQYF. The gene calls are TRBV2 and TRBJ2-7; D is unresolved. The CDR3 totals 11 residues. The V gene's germline CDR1 is SNHLY and CDR2 FYNNEI. The V gene lost 7 bases and the J gene lost 3 bases, with 7 bases spanning the gap.

This rearrangement joins TRBV7-7 to TRBJ2-5; 8 bases line up with TRBD2. In germline, CDR1 is SSHAT, CDR2 FNYEAQ (reference sequence). This CDR3 is 15 amino acids long. J lost 4 bases, V lost 4 bases, and 8 bases had no gene match. For the CDR3, the DNA is TGTGCCAGCAGCTCTCAAGCGGGAGTGGGAGAGACCCAGTACTTC. It translates to CASSSQAGVGETQYF.

The rearrangement uses TRBV5-1 and TRBJ1-2; 7 nucleotides agree with TRBD1. The CDR3 has 12 amino acids. Trimming removed 2 bases from V and 7 bases from J; junction bases left unmatched: 2. From germline, CDR1 is SGHRS and CDR2 YFSETQ. The DNA for the CDR3 is TGCGCCAGCAGCTTTGACAGGGCTGGCTACACCTTC. Its translation is CASSFDRAGYTF.

The chain carries TRBV6-1 and TRBJ2-5; weak D call: TRBD1 (6 bases). V lost 6 bases and J lost 4, with 12 bases in between. The CDR3 is made up of 13 amino acids. Germline assignment: CDR1 MNHNS and CDR2 SASEGT. The CDR3 sequence: CASRDQGRETQYF. The CDR3 DNA reads as TGTGCCAGCAGGGATCAGGGGCGAGAGACCCAGTACTTC.

V gene TRBV7-9 combines with J gene TRBJ1-1; TRBD1 aligns across 7 bases. Trimming removed 3 bases from V and 5 bases from J; junction bases left unmatched: 3. Germline V lookup: CDR1 SEHNR, CDR2 FQNEAQ (reference sequence). The CDR3 spans 13 residues. The CDR3 here is CASSLLQGTEAFF. In nucleotides, the CDR3 is TGTGCCAGCAGCTTGTTACAGGGGACTGAAGCTTTCTTT.

This chain joins TRBV7-2 and TRBJ1-6; no definite D call. CDR1 and CDR2 from the germline V gene are SGHTA and FQGNSA. This CDR3 contains 15 residues. The V and J ends lost 1 base and 8 bases respectively, with 12 bases between them. CDR3 sequence (DNA): TGTGCCAGCAGCTTAGGTCTGGGGAGTGATTCACCCCTCCACTTT. It codes for CASSLGLGSDSPLHF. Variable domain in full (rest from reference TRBV7-2 and TRBJ1-6): GAGVSQSPSNKVTEKGKDVELRCDPISGHTALYWYRQSLGQGLEFLIYFQGNSAPDKSGLPSDRFSAERTGGSVSTLTIQRTQQEDSAVYLCASSLGLGSDSPLHFGNGTRLTVT.

J is TRBJ2-7 and V is TRBV6-5; 8 positions agree with TRBD1. CDR1 and CDR2 (germline): MNHEY, SVGAGI. The CDR3 spans 15 residues. After removal of 0 bases from V and 3 bases from J, the junction contained 4 bases not matched to a gene. Here the CDR3 reads CASSYSRDRHYEQYF. CDR3 nucleotides: TGTGCCAGCAGTTACTCCCGGGACAGGCACTACGAGCAGTACTTC.

This chain joins TRBV28 and TRBJ2-7, with D possibly being TRBD1 (6 bases). CDR3 length equals 14 residues. Germline V gene data show CDR1 as MDHEN and CDR2 as SYDVKM. V lost 5 bases to trimming and J lost 3 bases, with 14 bases between them. Here the CDR3 DNA reads TGTGCCAGCAGTCCCGGGACACCTATCTACGAGCAGTACTTC. Its translation is CASSPGTPIYEQYF.

DNA of the CDR3: TGTGCCAGCAGCCCGACGGACAGTCGGGCTGGAAACACCATATATTTT. Encoded protein: CASSPTDSRAGNTIYF. This chain connects TRBV9 to TRBJ1-3; maybe TRBD1 (6 bases). CDR1 is SGDLS, CDR2 YYNGEE, per germline. The CDR3 contains 16 residues. With 4 bases removed from V and 2 bases from J, the gap between germline ends came to 16 bases.

The CDR3 here is CAISESGGLGPEAFF. CDR3 nucleotide sequence: TGTGCCATCAGTGAGTCCGGGGGACTGGGACCTGAAGCTTTCTTT. The chain uses TRBV10-3 and TRBJ1-1; D might be TRBD1 (5 bases). Deletions cut 0 bases from V and 6 bases from J, with 14 bases between. CDR1 is ENHRY and CDR2 is SYGVKD in the germline V gene. The CDR3 runs to 15 residues.

The chain couples TRBV6-5 to TRBJ1-2; no definite D call. V lost 10 bases to trimming and J lost 4 bases, with 10 bases between them. CDR3 length equals 11 residues. Germline loops: CDR1 MNHEY, CDR2 SVGAGI. The CDR3 nucleotides read TGTGCCACCGGAGGCAGCTATGGCTACACCTTC. Amino acids: CATGGSYGYTF.

The rearrangement joins TRBV7-9 to TRBJ1-6, with D maybe TRBD1 (5 bases). CDR3 length equals 11 residues. Deletions cut 10 bases from V and 12 bases from J, with 13 bases between. From germline, CDR1 is SEHNR and CDR2 FQNEAQ (reference sequence). The CDR3 coding sequence is TGTGCCACCCAGACCAGGGAACCCCTCCACTTT. Translated, it gives CATQTREPLHF.

This rearrangement joins TRBV19 to TRBJ2-6, with 9 nucleotides matching TRBD1. The CDR3 runs 16 residues. J lost 4 bases, V lost 5 bases, and 6 bases had no gene match. The germline V gene encodes CDR1 LNHDA and CDR2 SQIVND (reference sequence). The CDR3 sequence is CASSVTGGQGANVLTF. DNA of the CDR3: TGTGCCAGTAGTGTGACAGGGGGGCAAGGGGCCAACGTCCTGACTTTC.

The CDR3 loop is CASSLLDRGPEAFF. The CDR3 nucleotides are TGTGCCAGCAGCTTGCTTGACAGGGGTCCTGAAGCTTTCTTT. The chain joins TRBV7-9 to TRBJ1-1; 8 nucleotides line up with TRBD1. Germline assignment: CDR1 SEHNR and CDR2 FQNEAQ (reference sequence). The CDR3 runs 14 residues. V lost 3 bases, J lost 6 bases, and 6 bases stayed unmatched.

The chain combines TRBV27 with TRBJ1-5; TRBD1 aligns across 7 bases. The CDR3 length is 14 residues. Losses at the gene ends were 6 bases for V and 4 bases for J; bases not matched to a gene: 6. Germline assignment: CDR1 MNHEY and CDR2 SMNVEV (reference sequence). CDR3 residues: CASRTQGTNQPQHF. CDR3 sequence (DNA): TGTGCCAGCAGGACACAGGGGACAAATCAGCCCCAGCATTTT.

The V gene is TRBV18, the J gene TRBJ1-5, with unresolved D. Germline assignment: CDR1 KGHSH and CDR2 LQKENI. Trimming stripped 3 bases from V and 6 bases from J, with 9 bases between. This CDR3 spans 13 amino acids. The CDR3 region is CASSPTVSQPQHF. As DNA, the CDR3 is TGTGCCAGCTCACCCACGGTGAGTCAGCCCCAGCATTTT.

The J gene is TRBJ2-1, the V gene TRBV6-6, with TRBD2 matching 10 bases. The V gene's germline CDR1 is MNHNY and CDR2 SVGAGI (reference sequence). The CDR3 length is 13 residues. V dropped 7 bases and J dropped 8; count of bases not matched to a gene: 5. The CDR3 bases are TGTGCCAGCACCAGCGGGGGGGCCGATGAGCAGTTCTTC. Encoded protein: CASTSGGADEQFF.